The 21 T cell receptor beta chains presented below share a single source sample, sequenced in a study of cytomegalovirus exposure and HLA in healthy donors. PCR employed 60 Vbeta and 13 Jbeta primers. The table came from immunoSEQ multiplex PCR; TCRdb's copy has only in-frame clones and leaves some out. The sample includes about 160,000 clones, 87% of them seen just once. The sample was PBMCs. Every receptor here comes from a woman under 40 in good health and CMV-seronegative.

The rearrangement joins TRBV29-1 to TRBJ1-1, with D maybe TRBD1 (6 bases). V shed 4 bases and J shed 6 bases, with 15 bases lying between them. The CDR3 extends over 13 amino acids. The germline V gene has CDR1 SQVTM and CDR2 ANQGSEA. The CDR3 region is CSVVGASVAEAFF. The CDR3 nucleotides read TGCAGCGTTGTGGGGGCCTCAGTAGCTGAAGCTTTCTTT.

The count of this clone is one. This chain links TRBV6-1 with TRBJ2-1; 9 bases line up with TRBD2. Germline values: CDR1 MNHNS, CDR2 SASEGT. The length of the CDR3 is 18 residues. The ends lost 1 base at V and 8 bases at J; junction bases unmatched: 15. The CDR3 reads CASSEEGVIAGESDEQFF. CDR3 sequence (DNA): TGTGCCAGCAGTGAAGAGGGTGTGATAGCGGGAGAGAGCGATGAGCAGTTCTTC.

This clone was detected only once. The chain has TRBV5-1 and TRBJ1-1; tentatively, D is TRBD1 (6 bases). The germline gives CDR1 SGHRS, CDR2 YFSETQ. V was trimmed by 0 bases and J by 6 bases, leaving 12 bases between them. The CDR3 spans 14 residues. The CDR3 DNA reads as TGCGCCAGCAGCTTGGTACAGGGTGGGTCTGAAGCTTTCTTT. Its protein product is CASSLVQGGSEAFF.

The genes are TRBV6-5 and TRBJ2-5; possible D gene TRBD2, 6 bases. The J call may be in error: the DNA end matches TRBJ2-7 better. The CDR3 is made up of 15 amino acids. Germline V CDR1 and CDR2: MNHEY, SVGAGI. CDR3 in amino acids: CASSLSYSGSYEQYF. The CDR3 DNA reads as TGTGCCAGCAGTTTATCATATAGCGGATCCTACGAGCAGTACTTC.

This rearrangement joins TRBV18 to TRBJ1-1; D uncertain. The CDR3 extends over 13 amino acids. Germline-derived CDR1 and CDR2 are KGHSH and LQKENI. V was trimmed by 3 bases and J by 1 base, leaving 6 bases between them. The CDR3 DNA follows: TGTGCCAGCTCACCTACAGAGAACACTGAAGCTTTCTTT. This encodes CASSPTENTEAFF.

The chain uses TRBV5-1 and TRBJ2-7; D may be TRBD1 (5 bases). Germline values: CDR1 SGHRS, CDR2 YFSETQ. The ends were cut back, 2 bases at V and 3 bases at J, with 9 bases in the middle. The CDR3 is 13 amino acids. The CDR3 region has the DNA TGCGCCAGCAGCTTAGTCACAGGCTACGAGCAGTACTTC. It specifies CASSLVTGYEQYF.

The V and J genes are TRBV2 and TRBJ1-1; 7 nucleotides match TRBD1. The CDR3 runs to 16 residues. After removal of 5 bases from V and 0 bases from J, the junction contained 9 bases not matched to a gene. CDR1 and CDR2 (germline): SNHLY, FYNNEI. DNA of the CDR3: TGTGCCAGCAGTCCGCACCTGGGACAGCTGAACACTGAAGCTTTCTTT. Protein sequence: CASSPHLGQLNTEAFF.

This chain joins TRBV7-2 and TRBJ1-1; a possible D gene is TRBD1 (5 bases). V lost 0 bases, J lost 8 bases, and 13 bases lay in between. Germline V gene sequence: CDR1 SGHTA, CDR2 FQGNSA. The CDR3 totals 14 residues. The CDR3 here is CASSLADRGGEAFF. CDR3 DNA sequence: TGTGCCAGCAGCTTAGCGGACCGGGGGGGAGAAGCTTTCTTT. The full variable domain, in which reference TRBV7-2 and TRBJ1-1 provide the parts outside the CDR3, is GAGVSQSPSNKVTEKGKDVELRCDPISGHTALYWYRQSLGQGLEFLIYFQGNSAPDKSGLPSDRFSAERTGGSVSTLTIQRTQQEDSAVYLCASSLADRGGEAFFGQGTRLTVV.

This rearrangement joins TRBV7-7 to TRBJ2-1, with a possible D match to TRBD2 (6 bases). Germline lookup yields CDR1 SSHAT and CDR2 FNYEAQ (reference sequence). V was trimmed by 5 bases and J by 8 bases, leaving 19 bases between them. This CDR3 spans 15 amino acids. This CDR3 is CASSARDSWGDEQFF. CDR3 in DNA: TGTGCCAGCAGCGCTCGGGACTCATGGGGGGATGAGCAGTTCTTC.

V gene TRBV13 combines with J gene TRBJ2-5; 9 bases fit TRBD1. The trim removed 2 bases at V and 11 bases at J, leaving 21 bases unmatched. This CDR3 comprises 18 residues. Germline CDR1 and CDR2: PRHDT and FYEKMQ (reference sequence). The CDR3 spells CASSLTSGGSGQGGGQYF. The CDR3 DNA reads TGTGCCAGCAGCTTAACCTCAGGGGGCTCGGGACAGGGAGGCGGTCAGTACTTC.

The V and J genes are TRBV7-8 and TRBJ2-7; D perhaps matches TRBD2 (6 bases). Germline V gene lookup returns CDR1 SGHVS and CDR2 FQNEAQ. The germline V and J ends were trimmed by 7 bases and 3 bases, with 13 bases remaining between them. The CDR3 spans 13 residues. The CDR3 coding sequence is TGTGCCAGCACTAGCGTGGTGGGCTACGAGCAGTACTTC. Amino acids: CASTSVVGYEQYF.

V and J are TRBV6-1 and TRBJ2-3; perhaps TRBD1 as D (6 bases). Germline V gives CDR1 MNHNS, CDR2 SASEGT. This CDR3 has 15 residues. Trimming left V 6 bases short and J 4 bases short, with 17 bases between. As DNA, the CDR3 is TGTGCCAGCAGGCCCGACGCCAGGGGTGCAGATACGCAGTATTTT. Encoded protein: CASRPDARGADTQYF.

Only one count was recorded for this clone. The CDR3 loop reads CASSPYGTGTGELFF. The CDR3 bases are TGTGCCAGCAGCCCCTACGGGACAGGCACCGGGGAGCTGTTTTTT. The rearrangement joins TRBV9 to TRBJ2-2; 8 nucleotides agree with TRBD1. The CDR3 is 15 residues long. Germline V gives CDR1 SGDLS, CDR2 YYNGEE. J lost 4 bases, V lost 4 bases, and 6 bases had no gene match.

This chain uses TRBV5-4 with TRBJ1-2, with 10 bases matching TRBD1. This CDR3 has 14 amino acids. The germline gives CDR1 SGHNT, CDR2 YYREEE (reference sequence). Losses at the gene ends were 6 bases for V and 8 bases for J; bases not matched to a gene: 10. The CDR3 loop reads CASNLLGQGKGYTF. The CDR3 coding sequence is TGTGCCAGCAACTTACTGGGACAGGGGAAGGGCTACACCTTC.

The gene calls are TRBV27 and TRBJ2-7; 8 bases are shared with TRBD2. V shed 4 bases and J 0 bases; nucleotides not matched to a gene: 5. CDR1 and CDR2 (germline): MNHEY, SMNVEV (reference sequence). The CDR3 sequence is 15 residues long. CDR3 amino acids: CASSWLAGSSYEQYF. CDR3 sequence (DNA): TGTGCCAGCAGTTGGTTAGCGGGGAGCTCCTACGAGCAGTACTTC.

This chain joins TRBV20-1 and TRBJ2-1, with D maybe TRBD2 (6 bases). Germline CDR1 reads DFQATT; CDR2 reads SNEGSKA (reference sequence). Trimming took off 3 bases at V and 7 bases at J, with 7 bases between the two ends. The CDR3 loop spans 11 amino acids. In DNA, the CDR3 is TGCAGTGCTAGCGGGAGTAATGAGCAGTTCTTC. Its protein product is CSASGSNEQFF.

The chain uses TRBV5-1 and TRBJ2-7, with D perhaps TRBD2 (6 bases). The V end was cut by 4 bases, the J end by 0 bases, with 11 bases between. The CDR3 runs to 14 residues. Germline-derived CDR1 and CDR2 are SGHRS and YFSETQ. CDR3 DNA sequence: TGCGCCAGCAGCCCGGGGGTTAGCTCCTACGAGCAGTACTTC. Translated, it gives CASSPGVSSYEQYF.

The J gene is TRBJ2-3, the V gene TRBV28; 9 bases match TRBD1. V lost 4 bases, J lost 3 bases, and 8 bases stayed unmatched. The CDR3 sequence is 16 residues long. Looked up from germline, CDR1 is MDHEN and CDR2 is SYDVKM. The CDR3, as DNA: TGTGCCAGCAGTTCCCCGGGACAGGGAGGTACAGATACGCAGTATTTT. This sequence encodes CASSSPGQGGTDTQYF.

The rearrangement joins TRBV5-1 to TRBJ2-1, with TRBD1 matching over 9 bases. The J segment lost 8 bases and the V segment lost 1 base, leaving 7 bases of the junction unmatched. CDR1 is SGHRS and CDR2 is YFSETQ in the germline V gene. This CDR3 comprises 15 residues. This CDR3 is CASSLSGTGLDEQFF. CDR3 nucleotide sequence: TGCGCCAGCAGCTTGTCCGGGACAGGGTTGGATGAGCAGTTCTTC.

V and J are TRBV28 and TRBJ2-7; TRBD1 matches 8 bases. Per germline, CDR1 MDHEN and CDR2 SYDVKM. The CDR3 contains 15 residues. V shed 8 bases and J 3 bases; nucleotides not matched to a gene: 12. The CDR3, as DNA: TGTGCCAGCTCCACTCTCGGGACAGGATTCTACGAGCAGTACTTC. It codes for CASSTLGTGFYEQYF.

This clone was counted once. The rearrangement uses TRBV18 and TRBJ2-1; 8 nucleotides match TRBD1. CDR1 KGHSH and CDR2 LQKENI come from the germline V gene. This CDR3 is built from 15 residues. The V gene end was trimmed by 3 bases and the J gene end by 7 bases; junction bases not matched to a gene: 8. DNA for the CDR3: TGTGCCAGCTCACCCGGGCAGGGGGCTAAGAATGAGCAGTTCTTC. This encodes CASSPGQGAKNEQFF.